Listed below are T cell receptor beta chains from one sample, sequenced in a study of blood T cell repertoires in COVID-19. Assay: immunoSEQ multiplex PCR; the TCRdb copy retains only in-frame clones and omits some. The sample carries over 120,000 clones, over 85% recorded once. Sequencing used peripheral blood. These receptors originate from a human donor in a cohort sampled during active COVID-19. The CDR3 runs from the conserved cysteine through the conserved F or W. Fields, in order: clone size, CDR3 length, V gene, J gene, D gene, CDR3 DNA, CDR3 protein. A D gene is named only where the DNA matches it firmly. Clone size is not always given. Where it is, it says once, few, many or a class for expanded clones.

-	13	TRBV27	TRBJ2-7	-	TGTGCCAGCAGTTTCTCGAGCTCCTACGAGCAGTACTTC	CASSFSSSYEQYF
-	14	TRBV7-2	TRBJ1-1	-	TGTGCCAGCAGCTTAGGACGCGGGGAGACGGAAGCTTTCTTT	CASSLGRGETEAFF
-	12	TRBV6-5	TRBJ2-7	-	TGTGCCAGCAGTTACCGGTTTGGCGAGCAGTACTTC	CASSYRFGEQYF
-	13	TRBV2	TRBJ2-7	TRBD1	TGTGCCAGCAAAACAGGGGGCTCCCACGAGCAGTACTTC	CASKTGGSHEQYF
-	13	TRBV29-1	TRBJ1-1	TRBD1	TGCAGCGTTGATTTTGGCAGGGGGACTGAAGCTTTCTTT	CSVDFGRGTEAFF
-	15	TRBV19	TRBJ2-7	TRBD1	TGTGCCAGTAGTGCCTACAGGGGGACCCCCTACGAGCAGTACTTC	CASSAYRGTPYEQYF
-	16	TRBV7-3	TRBJ2-3	-	TGTGCCAGCAGCTTAAGTCTGGGCGGGGTCACAGATACGCAGTATTTT	CASSLSLGGVTDTQYF
-	13	TRBV5-4	TRBJ1-2	-	TGTGCCAGCAGCTTGGCCGGAGCCTCCGGCTACACCTTC	CASSLAGASGYTF
-	13	TRBV27	TRBJ2-5	TRBD1	TGTGCCAGCAGTTGGGACAGCACAGAGACCCAGTACTTC	CASSWDSTETQYF
-	14	TRBV7-6	TRBJ2-7	TRBD1	TGTGCCAGCAGCGCCCGGGACAGGTCTCACGAGCAGTACTTC	CASSARDRSHEQYF
-	14	TRBV18	TRBJ1-1	-	TGTGCCAGCTCACCACTCGTCAGGGACACTGAAGCTTTCTTT	CASSPLVRDTEAFF
-	17	TRBV5-1	TRBJ1-3	-	TGCGCCAGCAGCTTGGCCGCGGGGACGTCTGCTGGAAACACCATATATTTT	CASSLAAGTSAGNTIYF
-	14	TRBV4-1	TRBJ2-7	TRBD1	TGCGCCAGCAGCAAGCGGACAGGGCTGGACGAGCAGTACTTC	CASSKRTGLDEQYF
once	16	TRBV10-2	TRBJ2-5	TRBD2	TGCGCCAGCAGTGATAGGGGACTAGCGGGGGAAGAGACCCAGTACTTC	CASSDRGLAGEETQYF
-	14	TRBV19	TRBJ2-7	-	TGTGCCAGTAGTATTCAACTCCGAGCCTACGAGCAGTACTTC	CASSIQLRAYEQYF
-	16	TRBV9	TRBJ2-2	TRBD2	TGTGCCAGCAGCGCCTTTTTAGCGGGGAACACCGGGGAGCTGTTTTTT	CASSAFLAGNTGELFF
-	14	TRBV19	TRBJ1-5	TRBD1	TGTGCCAGTAGTATCGGACAGGGGCATTTCCCCCAGCATTTT	CASSIGQGHFPQHF
-	15	TRBV6-2/TRBV6-3	TRBJ1-1	TRBD1	TGTGCCAGCAGTCCGGGACAGCTTACGAACACTGAAGCTTTCTTT	CASSPGQLTNTEAFF
-	17	TRBV9	TRBJ2-3	TRBD2	TGTGCCAGCAGCCGAGAAGGACTAGCGGGAGAGACAGATACGCAGTATTTT	CASSREGLAGETDTQYF
few	11	TRBV28	TRBJ2-7	-	TGTGCCACTCAAACGAGGGAGCAGCAGTACTTC	CATQTREQQYF
-	13	TRBV3-1/TRBV3-2	TRBJ2-2	-	TGTGCCAGCAGCCAAGGAGGTGGCGGGGAGCTGTTTTTT	CASSQGGGGELFF
-	13	TRBV27	TRBJ1-1	-	TGTGCCAGTCGCACAGGGTTCAACACTGAAGCTTTCTTT	CASRTGFNTEAFF
-	15	TRBV5-6	TRBJ2-4	-	TGTGCCAGCAGCTTATCCCCCCAATCCAAAAACATTCAGTACTTC	CASSLSPQSKNIQYF
-	18	TRBV2	TRBJ2-1	TRBD2	TGTGCCAGCAGTGAAGCTACGGGACGGGGGGGTGCCTACAATGAGCAGTTCTTC	CASSEATGRGGAYNEQFF
-	14	TRBV4-2	TRBJ1-2	-	TGTGCCAGCAGTGGACAGTTTGAGTCCTATGGCTACACCTTC	CASSGQFESYGYTF
-	15	TRBV4-1	TRBJ2-2	TRBD1	TGCGCCAGCAGCCAAGCCCAGGGGGCGTCCGGGGAGCTGTTTTTT	CASSQAQGASGELFF